Sequencing of this T cell receptor beta chain was carried out in a study of patients and donors after allogeneic stem cell transplantation. Between the trimmed V and J ends, which lost 5 bases and 0 bases, there was a span of 7 bases. Germline lookup yields CDR1 DFQATT and CDR2 SNEGSKA (reference sequence). The CDR3 extends over 12 amino acids. This clonotype was detected only a few times. TCRdb reprocessed the RT-PCR reads with MiXCR, giving one entry per CDR3 protein. The table includes 400,000 to 500,000 distinct CDR3 sequences, 16% detected once. The chain links TRBV20-1 to TRBJ1-2; D ambiguous. Sequenced sample: blood, either unsorted or a sorted T cell fraction (not recorded which). The sequence was obtained from a human donor who was either an allogeneic HSCT recipient or a stem cell or donor lymphocyte infusion donor (not recorded which). It is not recorded whose cells these are; they may come from a transplant donor. The CDR3 loop is CSALTPNYGYTF. The CDR3 DNA sequence: TGCAGTGCTCTGACCCCTAACTATGGCTACACCTTC.